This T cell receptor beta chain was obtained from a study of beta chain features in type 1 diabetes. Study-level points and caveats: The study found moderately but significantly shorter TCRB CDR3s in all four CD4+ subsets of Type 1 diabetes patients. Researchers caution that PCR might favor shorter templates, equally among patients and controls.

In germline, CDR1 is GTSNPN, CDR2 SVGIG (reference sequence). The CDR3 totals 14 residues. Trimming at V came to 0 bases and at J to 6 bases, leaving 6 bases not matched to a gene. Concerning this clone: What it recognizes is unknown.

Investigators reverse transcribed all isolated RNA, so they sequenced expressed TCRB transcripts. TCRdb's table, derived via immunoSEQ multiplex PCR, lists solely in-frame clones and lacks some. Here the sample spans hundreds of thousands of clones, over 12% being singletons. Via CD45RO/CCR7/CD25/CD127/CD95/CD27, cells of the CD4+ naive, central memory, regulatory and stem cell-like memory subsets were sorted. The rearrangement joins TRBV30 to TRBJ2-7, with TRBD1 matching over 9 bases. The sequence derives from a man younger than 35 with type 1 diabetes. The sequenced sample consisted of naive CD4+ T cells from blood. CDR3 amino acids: CAWSVDRGGSEQYF. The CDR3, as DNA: TGTGCCTGGAGTGTAGACAGGGGGGGTTCCGAGCAGTACTTC.